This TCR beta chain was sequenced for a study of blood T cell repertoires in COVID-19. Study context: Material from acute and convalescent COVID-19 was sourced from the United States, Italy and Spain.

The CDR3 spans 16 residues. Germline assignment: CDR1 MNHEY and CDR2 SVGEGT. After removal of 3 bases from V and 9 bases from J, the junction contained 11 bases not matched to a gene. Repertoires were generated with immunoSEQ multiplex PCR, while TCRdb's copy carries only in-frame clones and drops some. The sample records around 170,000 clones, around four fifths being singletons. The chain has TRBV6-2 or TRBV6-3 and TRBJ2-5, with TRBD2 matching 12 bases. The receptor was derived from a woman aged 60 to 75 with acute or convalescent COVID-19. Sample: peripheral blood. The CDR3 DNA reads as TGTGCCAGCAGTTATACTAGCGGGGGGCCCGGGGTGTCCCAGTACTTC. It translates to CASSYTSGGPGVSQYF.